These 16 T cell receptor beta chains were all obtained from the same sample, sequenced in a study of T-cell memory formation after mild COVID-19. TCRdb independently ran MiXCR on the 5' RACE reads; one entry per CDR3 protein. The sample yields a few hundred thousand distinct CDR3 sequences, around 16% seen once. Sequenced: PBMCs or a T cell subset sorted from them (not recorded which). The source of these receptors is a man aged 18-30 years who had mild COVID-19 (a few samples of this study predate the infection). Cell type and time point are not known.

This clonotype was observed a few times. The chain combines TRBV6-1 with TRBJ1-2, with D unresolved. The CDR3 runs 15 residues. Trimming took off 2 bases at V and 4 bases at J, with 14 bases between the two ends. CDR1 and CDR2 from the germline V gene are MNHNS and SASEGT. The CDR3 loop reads CASSEQRQRGYGYTF. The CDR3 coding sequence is TGTGCCAGCAGTGAACAGCGTCAGAGAGGCTATGGCTACACCTTC.

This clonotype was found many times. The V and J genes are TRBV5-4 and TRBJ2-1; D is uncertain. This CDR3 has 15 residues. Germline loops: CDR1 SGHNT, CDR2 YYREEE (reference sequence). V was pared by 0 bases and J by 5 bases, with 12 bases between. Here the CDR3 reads CASSLEPKPNNEQFF. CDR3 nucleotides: TGTGCCAGCAGCTTGGAACCGAAGCCTAACAATGAGCAGTTCTTC.

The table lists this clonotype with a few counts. This CDR3 reads CATTRDGRSPSYNEQFF. The CDR3, as DNA: TGCGCCACTACCCGGGACGGCCGCAGCCCCTCCTACAATGAGCAGTTCTTC. The rearrangement joins TRBV5-1 to TRBJ2-1; D possibly matches TRBD1 or TRBD2 (5 bases each). V gave up 9 bases and J gave up 0 bases, with 22 bases separating them. The CDR3 consists of 17 residues. Germline CDR1 reads SGHRS; CDR2 reads YFSETQ.

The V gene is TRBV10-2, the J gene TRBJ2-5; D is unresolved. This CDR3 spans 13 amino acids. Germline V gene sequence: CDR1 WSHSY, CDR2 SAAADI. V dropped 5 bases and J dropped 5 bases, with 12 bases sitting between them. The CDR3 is CASSWRPGETQYF. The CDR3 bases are TGCGCCAGCAGTTGGCGCCCCGGGGAGACCCAGTACTTC.

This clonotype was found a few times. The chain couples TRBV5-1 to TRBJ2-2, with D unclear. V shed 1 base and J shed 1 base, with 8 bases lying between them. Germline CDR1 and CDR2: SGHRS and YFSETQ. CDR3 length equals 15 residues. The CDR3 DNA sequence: TGCGCCAGCAGCTTGCCCGTGGGGAACACCGGGGAGCTGTTTTTT. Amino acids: CASSLPVGNTGELFF.

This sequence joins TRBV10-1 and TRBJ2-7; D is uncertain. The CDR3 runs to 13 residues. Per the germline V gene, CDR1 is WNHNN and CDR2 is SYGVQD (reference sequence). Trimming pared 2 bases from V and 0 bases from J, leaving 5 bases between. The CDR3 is CASSEGYSYEQYF. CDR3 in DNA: TGCGCCAGCAGTGAGGGCTACTCCTACGAGCAGTACTTC.

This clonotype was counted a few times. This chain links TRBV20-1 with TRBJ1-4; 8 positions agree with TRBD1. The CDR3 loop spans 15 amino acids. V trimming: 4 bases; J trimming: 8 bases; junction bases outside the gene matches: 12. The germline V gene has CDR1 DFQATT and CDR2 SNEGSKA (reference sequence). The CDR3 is CSATSGQGRDEKLFF. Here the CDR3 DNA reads TGCAGTGCTACTTCCGGACAGGGACGGGACGAAAAACTGTTTTTT.

CDR3 amino acids: CAISGASSGGALPYEQYF. Written as DNA, the CDR3 is TGTGCCATCAGTGGAGCCTCTAGCGGGGGGGCCCTCCCCTACGAGCAGTACTTC. The chain couples TRBV10-3 to TRBJ2-7; 12 bases map to TRBD2. V was clipped by 4 bases and J by 2 bases; unmatched bases: 12. The CDR3 spans 18 residues. The germline V gene encodes CDR1 ENHRY and CDR2 SYGVKD.

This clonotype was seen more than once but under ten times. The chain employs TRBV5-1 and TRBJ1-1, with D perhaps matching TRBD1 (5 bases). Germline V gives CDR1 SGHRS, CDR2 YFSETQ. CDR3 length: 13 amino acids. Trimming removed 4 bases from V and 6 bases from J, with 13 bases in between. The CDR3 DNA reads TGCGCCAGCAGCCCCCGGGGGGGTCCTGAAGCTTTCTTT. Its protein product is CASSPRGGPEAFF.

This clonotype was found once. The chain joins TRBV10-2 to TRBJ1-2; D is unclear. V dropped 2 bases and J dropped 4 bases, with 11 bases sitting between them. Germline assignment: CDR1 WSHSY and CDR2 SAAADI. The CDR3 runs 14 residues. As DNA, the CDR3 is TGCGCCAGCAGTGAGGCGACGGGCGTCTATGGCTACACCTTC. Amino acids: CASSEATGVYGYTF.

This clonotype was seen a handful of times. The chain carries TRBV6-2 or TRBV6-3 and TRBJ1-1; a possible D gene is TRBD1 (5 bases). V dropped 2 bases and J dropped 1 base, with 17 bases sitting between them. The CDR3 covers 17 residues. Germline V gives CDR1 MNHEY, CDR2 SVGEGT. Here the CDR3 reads CASSYDPGVGANTEAFF. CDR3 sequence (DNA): TGTGCCAGCAGTTACGACCCGGGGGTGGGCGCGAACACTGAAGCTTTCTTT.

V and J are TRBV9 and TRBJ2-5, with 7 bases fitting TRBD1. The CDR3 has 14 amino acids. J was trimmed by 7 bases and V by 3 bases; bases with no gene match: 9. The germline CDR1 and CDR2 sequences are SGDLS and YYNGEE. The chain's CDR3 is CASSARQGSATQYF. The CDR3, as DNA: TGTGCCAGCAGCGCAAGACAGGGTTCAGCGACCCAGTACTTC.

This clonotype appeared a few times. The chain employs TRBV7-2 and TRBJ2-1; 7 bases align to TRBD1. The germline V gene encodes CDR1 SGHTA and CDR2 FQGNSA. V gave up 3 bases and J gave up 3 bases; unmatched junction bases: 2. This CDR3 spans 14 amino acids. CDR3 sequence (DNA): TGTGCCAGCAGCTTCAGGGGGTTCTACAATGAGCAGTTCTTC. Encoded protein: CASSFRGFYNEQFF.

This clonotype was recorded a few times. CDR3 region: CASSFVDRWNEQFF. CDR3 sequence (DNA): TGCGCCAGCAGCTTTGTGGACAGGTGGAATGAGCAGTTCTTC. The genes are TRBV5-1 and TRBJ2-1; TRBD1 matches 7 bases. This CDR3 has 14 amino acids. Germline values: CDR1 SGHRS, CDR2 YFSETQ. V shed 2 bases and J 7 bases; nucleotides not matched to a gene: 6.

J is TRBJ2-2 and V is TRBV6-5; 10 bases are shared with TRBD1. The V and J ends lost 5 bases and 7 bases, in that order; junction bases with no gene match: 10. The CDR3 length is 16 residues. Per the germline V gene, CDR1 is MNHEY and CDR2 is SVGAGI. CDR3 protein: CASSPSTGGAVGELFF. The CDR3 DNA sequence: TGTGCCAGCAGTCCTTCGACAGGGGGCGCGGTCGGGGAGCTGTTTTTT.

In nucleotides, the CDR3 is TGTGCCAGCAGCTTGGCCCAGCTGGGCGGCTATGGCTACACCTTC. Protein: CASSLAQLGGYGYTF. The chain recombines TRBV5-5 with TRBJ1-2; D gene unclear. The CDR3 totals 15 residues. The V gene lost 0 bases and the J gene lost 4 bases, with 13 bases spanning the gap. In germline, CDR1 is SGHKS, CDR2 YYEKEE (reference sequence).